This entry lists 15 T cell receptor beta chains sequenced from one sample in a study of T cells in Graves' hyperthyroidism and ophthalmopathy. RNA transcripts were the template for amplifying TCR beta CDR3 regions. Carried out on the TCR CDR3, a first-round RT-PCR used the HTBI primer set. From the multiplex PCR reads, TCRdb called clonotypes with MiXCR, one entry per CDR3 protein. Of some 580,000 distinct CDR3 sequences listed, around 16% were seen once; the top ten hold roughly 3%. Sequencing used blood. Receptors were obtained from a woman aged 40-49 years with Graves' ophthalmopathy.

This clonotype occurred a few times. The chain has TRBV5-1 and TRBJ1-4, with TRBD1 as a possible D gene (5 bases). Germline values: CDR1 SGHRS, CDR2 YFSETQ. CDR3 length: 15 residues. With 6 bases removed from V and 8 bases from J, the gap between germline ends came to 20 bases. As DNA, the CDR3 is TGCGCCAGCAAGGAGACAGCCTTGTTGGAGGAAAAACTGTTTTTT. This translates into CASKETALLEEKLFF.

This clonotype was counted between two and nine times. This sequence joins TRBV6-2 or TRBV6-3 and TRBJ2-1; D is tentatively TRBD1 or TRBD2 (5 bases each). V lost 1 base and J 10 bases, leaving 8 bases between the germline ends. CDR1 is MNHEY, CDR2 SVGEGT, per germline. The CDR3 runs to 12 residues. CDR3 loop: CASSYWDAEQFF. The CDR3 DNA reads as TGTGCCAGCAGTTACTGGGACGCCGAGCAGTTCTTC.

The J gene is TRBJ2-5, the V gene TRBV20-1; maybe TRBD2 (6 bases). The V gene lost 8 bases and the J gene lost 2 bases, with 18 bases spanning the gap. CDR1 and CDR2 from the germline V gene are DFQATT and SNEGSKA (reference sequence). CDR3 length: 14 residues. The CDR3 coding sequence is TGCAGTTCGTGGTTGCAGGGACTTCAAGAGACCCAGTACTTC. It codes for CSSWLQGLQETQYF.

This sequence joins TRBV25-1 and TRBJ2-1, with D perhaps matching TRBD1 (6 bases). Trimming pared 4 bases from V and 6 bases from J, leaving 16 bases between. The CDR3 is 15 amino acids. Germline loops: CDR1 MGHDK, CDR2 SYGVNS. CDR3 nucleotide sequence: TGTGCCAGCAGTGGAGGACAGTTATACCCCAATGAGCAGTTCTTC. Residues: CASSGGQLYPNEQFF.

This clonotype was recorded at least ten times. J is TRBJ1-2 and V is TRBV10-3; TRBD1 might be the D (6 bases). Between the trimmed V and J ends, which lost 3 bases and 2 bases, there was a span of 13 bases. CDR1 is ENHRY and CDR2 is SYGVKD in the germline V gene. The CDR3 runs 15 residues. The CDR3 DNA reads TGTGCCATCAGTGACGGACAGCCATTCAACTATGGCTACACCTTC. Residues: CAISDGQPFNYGYTF.

This clonotype came up many times. The chain uses TRBV29-1 and TRBJ2-1; D not resolved. V was pared by 0 bases and J by 9 bases, with 9 bases between. The CDR3 totals 12 residues. The V gene's germline CDR1 is SQVTM and CDR2 ANQGSEA. This chain's CDR3 is CSVEEVSGEQFF. In DNA form, the CDR3 reads TGCAGCGTTGAAGAAGTGTCCGGTGAGCAGTTCTTC.

The chain employs TRBV7-9 and TRBJ1-1; the D gene is possibly TRBD1 (5 bases). Germline values: CDR1 SEHNR, CDR2 FQNEAQ (reference sequence). The CDR3 spans 13 residues. The ends were cut back, 3 bases at V and 7 bases at J, with 12 bases in the middle. The CDR3 DNA reads TGTGCCAGCAGCTTTAGTGAGGGGATTGAAGCTTTCTTT. Protein sequence: CASSFSEGIEAFF.

This clonotype was recorded at least ten times. The chain couples TRBV28 to TRBJ2-7, with D hard to call. V lost 2 bases to trimming and J lost 7 bases, with 9 bases between them. The V gene's germline CDR1 is MDHEN and CDR2 SYDVKM. The CDR3 covers 12 residues. CDR3 in amino acids: CASSLLAGEQYF. DNA of the CDR3: TGTGCCAGCAGTTTACTGGCCGGGGAGCAGTACTTC.

Ten or more counts support this clonotype. The genes are TRBV20-1 and TRBJ2-1, with TRBD2 matching over 8 bases. The CDR3 has 18 residues. CDR1 DFQATT and CDR2 SNEGSKA come from the germline V gene (reference sequence). The trim removed 1 base at V and 0 bases at J, leaving 11 bases unmatched. The CDR3 coding sequence is TGCAGTGCTAGAGGAGCCTCTACTAGCGGTTTCTCCTACAATGAGCAGTTCTTC. It yields the protein CSARGASTSGFSYNEQFF.

In this sample, this clonotype turned up once. The rearrangement uses TRBV30 and TRBJ2-7; the match to TRBD1 covers 10 bases. The CDR3 spans 13 residues. J lost 7 bases, V lost 1 base, and 4 bases had no gene match. Looked up from germline, CDR1 is GTSNPN and CDR2 is SVGIG (reference sequence). CDR3 DNA sequence: TGTGCCTGGAGTGGACAGGGGGCCGGGGAGCAGTACTTC. Translation gives CAWSGQGAGEQYF.

This clonotype was detected a few times. V and J are TRBV10-1 and TRBJ2-7, with D possibly matching TRBD2 (6 bases). The CDR3 totals 16 residues. V was trimmed by 0 bases and J by 2 bases, leaving 14 bases between them. The germline CDR1 and CDR2 sequences are WNHNN and SYGVQD (reference sequence). CDR3 residues: CASSESAGTGAYEQYF. The CDR3 DNA reads TGCGCCAGCAGTGAGTCGGCGGGAACGGGAGCCTACGAGCAGTACTTC.

In its sample, this clonotype was seen once. It may be a read error: a sequence one base away is much more abundant. J is TRBJ2-1 and V is TRBV11-2, with D unclear. The CDR3 contains 13 residues. Deletions cut 6 bases from V and 8 bases from J, with 14 bases between. CDR1 and CDR2 (germline): SGHAT, FQNNGV. The DNA of the CDR3 is TGTGCCAGCAGTGATAACAGTGAGGATGAGCAGTTCTTC. It encodes CASSDNSEDEQFF. Variable domain in full (rest from reference TRBV11-2 and TRBJ2-1): EAGVAQSPRYKIIEKRQSVAFWCNPISGHATLYWYQQILGQGPKLLIQFQNNGVVDDSQLPKDRFSAERLKGVDSTLKIQPAKLEDSAVYLCASSDNSEDEQFFGPGTRLTVL.

The V and J genes are TRBV4-2 and TRBJ1-5; 7 bases fit TRBD1. V lost 0 bases to trimming and J lost 3 bases; unmatched junction nucleotides: 5. CDR3 length equals 16 residues. Germline CDR1 and CDR2: LGHNA and YNFKEQ. CDR3 sequence (DNA): TGTGCCAGCAGCCAAGATGGGACAGCAATCAATCAGCCCCAGCATTTT. It is translated as CASSQDGTAINQPQHF.

This clonotype was counted a few times. The rearrangement links TRBV3-1 to TRBJ2-5; 13 nucleotides agree with TRBD2. The CDR3 covers 18 residues. J lost 4 bases, V lost 0 bases, and 8 bases had no gene match. Germline V CDR1 and CDR2: LGHDT, YNNKEL (reference sequence). The CDR3 here is CASSQDFTSGGAGETQYF. CDR3 sequence (DNA): TGTGCCAGCAGCCAAGATTTCACTAGCGGGGGGGCCGGAGAGACCCAGTACTTC.

This clonotype has a handful of counts. The chain joins TRBV3-1 to TRBJ2-1, with 8 nucleotides matching TRBD2. V was pared by 5 bases and J by 12 bases, with 15 bases of the junction left unmatched. Per germline, CDR1 LGHDT and CDR2 YNNKEL (reference sequence). CDR3 size: 15 residues. The CDR3 sequence is CASSYSGTSSWGQFF. In nucleotides, the CDR3 is TGTGCCAGCAGCTACTCCGGGACTAGTTCTTGGGGGCAGTTCTTC.